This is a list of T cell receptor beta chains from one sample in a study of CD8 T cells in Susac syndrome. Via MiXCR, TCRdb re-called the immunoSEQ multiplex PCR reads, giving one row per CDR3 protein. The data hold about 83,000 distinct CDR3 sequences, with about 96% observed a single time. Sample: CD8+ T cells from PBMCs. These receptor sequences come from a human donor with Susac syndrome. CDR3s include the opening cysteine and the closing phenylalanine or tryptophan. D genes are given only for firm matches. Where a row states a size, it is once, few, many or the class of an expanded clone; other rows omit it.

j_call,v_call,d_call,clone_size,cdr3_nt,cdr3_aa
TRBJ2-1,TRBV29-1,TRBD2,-,TGCAGCGTTGAAGGGACTAGCGGGATAACGGTCTCCTACAATGAGCAGTTCTTC,CSVEGTSGITVSYNEQFF
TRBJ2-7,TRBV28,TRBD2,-,TGTGCCAGCACAGATTGGGAGGGTCCCTCCTACGAGCAGTACTTC,CASTDWEGPSYEQYF
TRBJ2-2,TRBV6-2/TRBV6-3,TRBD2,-,TGTGCCAGCAGTTCACCTCTTAGCGGGGGGAACACCGGGGAGCTGTTTTTT,CASSSPLSGGNTGELFF
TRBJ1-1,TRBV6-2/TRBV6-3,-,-,TGTGCCAGCAGTTACTTTACAGGAGGCACTGAAGCTTTCTTT,CASSYFTGGTEAFF
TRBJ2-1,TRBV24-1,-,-,TGTGCCACCCGGGGTCCGTCTAGCTCCTACAATGAGCAGTTCTTC,CATRGPSSSYNEQFF
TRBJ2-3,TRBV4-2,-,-,TGTGCCAGCAGCCAAGCTCTGATACCCCGCGCGGATACGCAGTATTTT,CASSQALIPRADTQYF
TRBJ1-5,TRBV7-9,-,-,TGTGCCAGCAGCTTAATGGATCAGCCCCAGCATTTT,CASSLMDQPQHF
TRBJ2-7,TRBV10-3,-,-,TGTGCCATCTCCGTGGGGGACTACGAGCAGTACTTC,CAISVGDYEQYF
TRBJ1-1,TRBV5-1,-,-,TGCGCCAGCCACCCCGACAATTTTGGGAACACTGAAGCTTTCTTT,CASHPDNFGNTEAFF
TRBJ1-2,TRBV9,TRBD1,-,TGTGCCAGCAGCCCCCGGACAGGGAACTATGGCTACACCTTC,CASSPRTGNYGYTF
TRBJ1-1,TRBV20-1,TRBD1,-,TGCAGTGCTAGAGGTTCGACAGGGGGCTATATGGACACTGAAGCTTTCTTT,CSARGSTGGYMDTEAFF
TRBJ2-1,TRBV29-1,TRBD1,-,TGCAGCGATACGACAGGGTGGGATGAGCAGTTCTTC,CSDTTGWDEQFF
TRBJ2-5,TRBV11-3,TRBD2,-,TGTGCCAGCAGCGGCGGGACTAGCGGGAGCGACGAGACCCAGTACTTC,CASSGGTSGSDETQYF
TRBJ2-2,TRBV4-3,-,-,TGCGCCAGCAGCCAAGATGGGGGACACAACACCGGGGAGCTGTTTTTT,CASSQDGGHNTGELFF
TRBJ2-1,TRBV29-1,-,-,TGCAGCGTTGAACCTAGCCGCAATGAGCAGTTCTTC,CSVEPSRNEQFF
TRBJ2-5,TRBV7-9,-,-,TGTGCCAGCAGTCACTCGGGAATGGGAGAGACCCAGTACTTC,CASSHSGMGETQYF
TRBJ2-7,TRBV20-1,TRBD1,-,TGCAGTGCATCCGGACAGGGATGGGGGTACGAGCAGTACTTC,CSASGQGWGYEQYF
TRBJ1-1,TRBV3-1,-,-,TGTGCCAGCAGCCAAGAACTGAGGGGGGACACTGAAGCTTTCTTT,CASSQELRGDTEAFF
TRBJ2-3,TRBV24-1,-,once,TGTGCCACCAGTGACGGGATAGTTGTGGATACGCAGTATTTT,CATSDGIVVDTQYF
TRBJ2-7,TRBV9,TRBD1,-,TGTGCCAGTGGACAGGGGGACGAGCAGTACTTC,CASGQGDEQYF
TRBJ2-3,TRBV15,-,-,TGTGCCACCAGCAGTACAGATACGCAGTATTTT,CATSSTDTQYF
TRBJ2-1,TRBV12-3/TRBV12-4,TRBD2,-,TGTGCCAGCAGTGGACTAGCGGGAATAGATGAGCAGTTCTTC,CASSGLAGIDEQFF
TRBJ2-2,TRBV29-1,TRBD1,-,TGCAGCGTGGGACAGGGGGCCGGGGAGCTGTTTTTT,CSVGQGAGELFF
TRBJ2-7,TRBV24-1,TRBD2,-,TGTGCCACCAGTGACCCCGGACTAGCCGACGAGCAGTACTTC,CATSDPGLADEQYF
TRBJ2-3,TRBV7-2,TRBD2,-,TGTGCCAGCACCCAAGGGACTAGCCGCCCAGATACGCAGTATTTT,CASTQGTSRPDTQYF
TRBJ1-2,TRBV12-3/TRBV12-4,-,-,TGTGCCAGCAGTTTAACCCAATGGCGCTACACCTTC,CASSLTQWRYTF
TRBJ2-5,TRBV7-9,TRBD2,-,TGTGCCAGCAGCTCACTAGCGGGGTCCCAAGAGACCCAGTACTTC,CASSSLAGSQETQYF
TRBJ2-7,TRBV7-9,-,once,TGTGCCAGCAGCCCCGGCCCTGTAGGCTACGAGCAGTACTTC,CASSPGPVGYEQYF
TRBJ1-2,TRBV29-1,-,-,TGCAGCGTTGACGCAGGGCATGGCTACACCTTC,CSVDAGHGYTF
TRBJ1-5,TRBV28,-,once,TGTGCCAGCAGTTCCAACTCGGGACACCAGCCCCAGCATTTT,CASSSNSGHQPQHF
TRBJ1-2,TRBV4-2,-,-,TGTGCCAGCAGCCAGGCCCAGGGCGGCTACACCTTC,CASSQAQGGYTF
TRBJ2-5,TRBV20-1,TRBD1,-,TGCAGTGCTAGAGATCGGGACAGGCTCCGGGGGCAAGAGACCCAGTACTTC,CSARDRDRLRGQETQYF
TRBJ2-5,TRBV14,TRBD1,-,TGTGCCAGCAGCCAAGACCAACAGGGGGCCAAAGAGACCCAGTACTTC,CASSQDQQGAKETQYF
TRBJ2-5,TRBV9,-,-,TGTGCCAGCAGCGTGCGAACATCATTATATGACATTCAAGAGACCCAGTACTTC,CASSVRTSLYDIQETQYF
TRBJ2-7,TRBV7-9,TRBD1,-,TGTGCCAGCAGCGGGACGACAGGGCGCGAGCAGTACTTC,CASSGTTGREQYF
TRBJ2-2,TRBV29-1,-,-,TGCAGCGTTGGTTCCACCGGGGAGCTGTTTTTT,CSVGSTGELFF
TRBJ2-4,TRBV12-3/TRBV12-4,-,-,TGTGCCAGCAGTTTCCAGAGCGGAGCCAAAAACATTCAGTACTTC,CASSFQSGAKNIQYF
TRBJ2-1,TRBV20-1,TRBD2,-,TGCAGTGCTAGAGACATAGCGGGTTTCGACAATGAGCAGTTCTTC,CSARDIAGFDNEQFF
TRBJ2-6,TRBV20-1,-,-,TGCAGGGCCTCTGGGGGGGCCAACGTCCTGACTTTC,CRASGGANVLTF
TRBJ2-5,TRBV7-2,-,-,TGTGCCAGCAGCCCGGGCCAACCCAGAGAGACCCAGTACTTC,CASSPGQPRETQYF
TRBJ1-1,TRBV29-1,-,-,TGCAGCGGGGACGGGGGGAGCACTGAAGCTTTCTTT,CSGDGGSTEAFF
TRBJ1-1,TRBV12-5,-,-,TGTGCTAGTGGTTTGTCGTCTCACGGGCGCACTGAAGCTTTCTTT,CASGLSSHGRTEAFF
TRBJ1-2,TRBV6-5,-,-,TGTGCCAGCAGCCGACAGGTTACTAACTATGGCTACACCTTC,CASSRQVTNYGYTF
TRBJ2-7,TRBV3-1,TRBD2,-,TGTGCCAGCAGCCACAGCGGGAGGGCGGCTTTCTACGAGCAGTACTTC,CASSHSGRAAFYEQYF
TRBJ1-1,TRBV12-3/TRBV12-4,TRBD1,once,TGTGCCAGCAGACAGGGGCTGGGAGCTTTCTTT,CASRQGLGAFF
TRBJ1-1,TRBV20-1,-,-,TGCAGTGCTAGACCACAGGGTCACACTGAAGCTTTCTTT,CSARPQGHTEAFF
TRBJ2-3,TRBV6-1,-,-,TGTGCCAGCAGCCCTAGGGAGCCCAAGTGGCGTGGCACAGATACGCAGTATTTT,CASSPREPKWRGTDTQYF
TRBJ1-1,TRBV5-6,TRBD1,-,TGTGCCAGCAGCCTCCTGGAGGGGGCAACTGAAGCTTTCTTT,CASSLLEGATEAFF
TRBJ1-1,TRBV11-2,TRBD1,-,TGTGCCAGCAGCTTAGGCCGAACTACAGGGGGGGGAGAAGCTTTCTTT,CASSLGRTTGGGEAFF
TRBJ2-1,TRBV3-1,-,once,TGTGCCAGCAGCCAAGATTCCGGCTCCTACAATGAGCAGTTCTTC,CASSQDSGSYNEQFF
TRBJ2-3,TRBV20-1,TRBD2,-,TGCAGTGCCGTTCGGGGGGAGGGCAGGCAGTATTTT,CSAVRGEGRQYF
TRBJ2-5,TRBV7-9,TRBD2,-,TGTGCCAGCAGCTCCCCCCCGCAGGGAGGGGACCAAGAGACCCAGTACTTC,CASSSPPQGGDQETQYF
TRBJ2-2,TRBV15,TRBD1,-,TGTGCCACCAGCAGAGAATACGGGACAGACTCCGGGGAGCTGTTTTTT,CATSREYGTDSGELFF